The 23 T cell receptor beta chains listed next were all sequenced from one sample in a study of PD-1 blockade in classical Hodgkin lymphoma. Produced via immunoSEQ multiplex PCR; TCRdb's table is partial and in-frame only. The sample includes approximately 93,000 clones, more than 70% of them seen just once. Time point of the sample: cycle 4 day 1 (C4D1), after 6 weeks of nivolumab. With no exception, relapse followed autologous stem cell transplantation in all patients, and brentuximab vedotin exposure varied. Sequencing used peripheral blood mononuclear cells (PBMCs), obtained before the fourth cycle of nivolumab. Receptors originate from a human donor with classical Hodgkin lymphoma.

The CDR3, as DNA: TGTGCCAGCTCACCATCCGGGGGCCCCGAGCAGTACTTC. Its translation is CASSPSGGPEQYF. The chain couples TRBV18 to TRBJ2-7; D may correspond to TRBD1 or TRBD2 (6 bases each). Germline V CDR1 and CDR2: KGHSH, LQKENI. V shed 2 bases and J shed 6 bases, with 11 bases lying between them. This CDR3 is 13 amino acids long.

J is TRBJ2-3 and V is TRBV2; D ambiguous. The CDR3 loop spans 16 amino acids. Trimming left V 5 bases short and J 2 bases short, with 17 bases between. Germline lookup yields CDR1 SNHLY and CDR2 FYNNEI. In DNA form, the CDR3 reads TGTGCCAGCAGTCGAGAGGTGGGCATATACACAGATACGCAGTATTTT. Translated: CASSREVGIYTDTQYF.

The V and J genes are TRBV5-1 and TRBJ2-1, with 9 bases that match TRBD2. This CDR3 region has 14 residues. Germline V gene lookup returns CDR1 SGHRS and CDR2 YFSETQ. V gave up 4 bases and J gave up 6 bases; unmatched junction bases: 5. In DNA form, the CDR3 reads TGCGCCAGCAGCCCAGCGGGAGGTTTCAATGAGCAGTTCTTC. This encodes CASSPAGGFNEQFF.

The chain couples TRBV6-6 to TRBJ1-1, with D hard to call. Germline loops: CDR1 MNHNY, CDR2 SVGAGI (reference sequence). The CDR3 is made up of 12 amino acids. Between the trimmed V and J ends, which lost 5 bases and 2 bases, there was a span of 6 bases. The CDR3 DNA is TGTGCCAGCAGTCAACCCAACACTGAAGCTTTCTTT. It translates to CASSQPNTEAFF.

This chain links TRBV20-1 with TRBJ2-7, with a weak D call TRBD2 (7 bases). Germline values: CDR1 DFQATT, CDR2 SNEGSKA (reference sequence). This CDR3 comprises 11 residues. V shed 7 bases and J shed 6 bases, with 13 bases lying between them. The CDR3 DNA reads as TGCAGTGTCTGGGGGGGCAGCGAGCAGTACTTC. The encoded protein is CSVWGGSEQYF.

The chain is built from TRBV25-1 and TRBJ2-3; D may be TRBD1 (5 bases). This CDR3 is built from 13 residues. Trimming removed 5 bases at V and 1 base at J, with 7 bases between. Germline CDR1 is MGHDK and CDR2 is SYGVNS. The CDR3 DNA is TGTGCCAGCAGTCCAGGGCGCACAGATACGCAGTATTTT. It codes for CASSPGRTDTQYF.

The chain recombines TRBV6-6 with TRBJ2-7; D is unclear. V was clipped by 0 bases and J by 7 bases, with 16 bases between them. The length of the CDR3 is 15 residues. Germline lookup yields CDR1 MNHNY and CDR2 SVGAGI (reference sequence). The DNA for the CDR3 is TGTGCCAGCAGTTACTCGGCAGGAGCCTTTTTGGAGCAGTACTTC. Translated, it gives CASSYSAGAFLEQYF.

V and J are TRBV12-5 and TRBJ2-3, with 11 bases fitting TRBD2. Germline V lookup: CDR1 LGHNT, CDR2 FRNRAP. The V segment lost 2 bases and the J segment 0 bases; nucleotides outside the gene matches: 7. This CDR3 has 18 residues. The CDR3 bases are TGTGCTAGTGGTTTGAAGGGACTAGCGGACCCTAGCACAGATACGCAGTATTTT. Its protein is CASGLKGLADPSTDTQYF.

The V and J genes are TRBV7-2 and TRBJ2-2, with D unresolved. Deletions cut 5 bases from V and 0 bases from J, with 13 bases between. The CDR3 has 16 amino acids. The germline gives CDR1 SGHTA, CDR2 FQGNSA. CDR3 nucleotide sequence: TGTGCCAGCAGCCCCGGCACTGGGGCGAACACCGGGGAGCTGTTTTTT. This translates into CASSPGTGANTGELFF.

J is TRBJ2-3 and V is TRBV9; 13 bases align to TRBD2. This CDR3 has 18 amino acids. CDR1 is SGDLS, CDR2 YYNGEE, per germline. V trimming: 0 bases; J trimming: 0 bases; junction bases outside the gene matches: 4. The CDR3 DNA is TGTGCCAGCAGCGTAGGACTAGCGGGGGGAAGGAGCACAGATACGCAGTATTTT. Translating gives CASSVGLAGGRSTDTQYF.

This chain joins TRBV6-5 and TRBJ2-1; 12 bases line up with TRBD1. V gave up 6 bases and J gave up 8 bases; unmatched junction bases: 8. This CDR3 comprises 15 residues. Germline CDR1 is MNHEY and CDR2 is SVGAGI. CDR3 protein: CASSQTGTGGDEQFF. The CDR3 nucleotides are TGTGCCAGCAGCCAAACAGGGACAGGGGGCGATGAGCAGTTCTTC.

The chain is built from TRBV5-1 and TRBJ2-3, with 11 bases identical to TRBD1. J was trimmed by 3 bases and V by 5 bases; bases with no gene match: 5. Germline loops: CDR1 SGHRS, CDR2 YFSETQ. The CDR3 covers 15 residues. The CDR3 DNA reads TGCGCCAGCAGGGAGGGACAGGGGGTAACAGATACGCAGTATTTT. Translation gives CASREGQGVTDTQYF.

CDR3 loop: CASSLGLAGGNEQFF. CDR3 DNA sequence: TGTGCCAGCAGCCTCGGACTAGCGGGAGGCAATGAGCAGTTCTTC. This chain joins TRBV7-2 and TRBJ2-1; 14 bases match TRBD2. Germline V gene data show CDR1 as SGHTA and CDR2 as FQGNSA. The CDR3 totals 15 residues. V shed 5 bases and J 6 bases; nucleotides not matched to a gene: 3.

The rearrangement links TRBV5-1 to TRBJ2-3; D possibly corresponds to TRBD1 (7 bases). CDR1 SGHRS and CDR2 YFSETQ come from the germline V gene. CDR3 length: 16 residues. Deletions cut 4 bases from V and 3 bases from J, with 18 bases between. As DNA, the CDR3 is TGCGCCAGCAGCCCCCAGGGGGGAGGCGGGACAGATACGCAGTATTTT. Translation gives CASSPQGGGGTDTQYF.

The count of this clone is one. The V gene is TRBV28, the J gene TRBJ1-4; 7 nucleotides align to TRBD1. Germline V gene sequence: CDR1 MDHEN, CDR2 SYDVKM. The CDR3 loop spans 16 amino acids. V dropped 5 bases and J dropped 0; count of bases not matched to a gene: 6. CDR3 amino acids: CASSRLGQTTNEKLFF. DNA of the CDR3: TGTGCCAGCAGTAGACTGGGACAGACAACTAATGAAAAACTGTTTTTT.

In DNA, the CDR3 is TGTGCCAGCACCACGACAACTAACTATGGCTACACCTTC. It encodes CASTTTTNYGYTF. The rearrangement links TRBV28 to TRBJ1-2, with D unresolved. CDR1 is MDHEN, CDR2 SYDVKM, per germline. Trimming removed 7 bases at V and 0 bases at J, with 9 bases between. The CDR3 is 13 residues long.

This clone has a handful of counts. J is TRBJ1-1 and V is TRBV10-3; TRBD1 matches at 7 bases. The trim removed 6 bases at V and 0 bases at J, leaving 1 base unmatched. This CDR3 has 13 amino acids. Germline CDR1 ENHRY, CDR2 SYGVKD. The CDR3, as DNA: TGTGCCATCAGGGGACAGCTGAACACTGAAGCTTTCTTT. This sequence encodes CAIRGQLNTEAFF.

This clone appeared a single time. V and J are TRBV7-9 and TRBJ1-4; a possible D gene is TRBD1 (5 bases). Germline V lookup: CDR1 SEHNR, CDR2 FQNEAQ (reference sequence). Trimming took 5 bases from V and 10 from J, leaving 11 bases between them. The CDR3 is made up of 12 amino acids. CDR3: CASSKIGGKLFF. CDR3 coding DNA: TGTGCCAGCAGCAAGATCGGGGGAAAACTGTTTTTT.

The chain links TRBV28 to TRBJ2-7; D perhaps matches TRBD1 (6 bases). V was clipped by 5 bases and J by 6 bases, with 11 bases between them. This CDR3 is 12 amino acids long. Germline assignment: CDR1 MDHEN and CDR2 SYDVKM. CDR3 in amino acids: CASSDGRGEQYF. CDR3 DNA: TGTGCCAGCAGTGATGGCAGGGGCGAGCAGTACTTC.

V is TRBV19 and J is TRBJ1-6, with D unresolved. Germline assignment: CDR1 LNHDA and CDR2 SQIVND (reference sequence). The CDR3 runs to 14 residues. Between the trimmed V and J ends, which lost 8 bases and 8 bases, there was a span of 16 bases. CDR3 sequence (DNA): TGTGCCAGTTCGATACGGGGAGAGGATTCACCCCTCCACTTT. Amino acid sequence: CASSIRGEDSPLHF.

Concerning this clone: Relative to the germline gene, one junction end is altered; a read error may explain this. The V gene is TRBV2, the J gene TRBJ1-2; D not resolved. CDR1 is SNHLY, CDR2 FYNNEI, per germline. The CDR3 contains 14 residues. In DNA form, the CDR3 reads TGTGCCAGCAGCGAAGCAGGCACAAGCTATGGCTACACCTTC. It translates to CASSEAGTSYGYTF.

CDR3 protein: CSAFANEKLFF. CDR3 nucleotide sequence: TGCAGCGCCTTTGCGAATGAAAAACTGTTTTTT. This chain joins TRBV29-1 and TRBJ1-4, with D hard to call. Between the trimmed V and J ends, which lost 7 bases and 5 bases, there was a span of 8 bases. Looked up from germline, CDR1 is SQVTM and CDR2 is ANQGSEA. This CDR3 is 11 amino acids long.

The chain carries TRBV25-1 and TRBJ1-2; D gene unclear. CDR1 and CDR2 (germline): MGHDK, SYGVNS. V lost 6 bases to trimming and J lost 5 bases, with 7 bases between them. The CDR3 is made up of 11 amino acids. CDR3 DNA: TGTGCCAGCAGGACGGTTTATGGCTACACCTTC. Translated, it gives CASRTVYGYTF.